Each of the 23 T cell receptor beta chains below was sequenced from the same sample in a study of cytomegalovirus exposure and HLA in healthy donors (dated by TCRdb to about 2017). Receptor libraries were prepared by the immunoSEQ multiplex PCR assay. A mixture of 60 forward primers for TCR Vbeta segments and 13 reverse primers for TCR Jbeta segments was used in the multiplex PCR. The clones in this table, taken by TCRdb from immuneACCESS, are in-frame only. Not every clone is retained; where verified, under half of the shortfall comes from an unresolved V gene, and the cause of the rest is unknown. This sample holds about 82,000 clones; about 90% were observed only once. Of the sample, 2.3% falls within the top ten clones. The source material was PBMCs. These receptors were collected from a young man in good health and CMV-seronegative.

This chain uses TRBV6-5 with TRBJ2-7; TRBD2 matches at 7 bases. Germline V CDR1 and CDR2: MNHEY, SVGAGI. With 8 bases clipped from V and 3 bases from J, the junction kept 10 bases outside the gene matches. The length of the CDR3 is 14 residues. CDR3 DNA sequence: TGTGCCAGCGGACGCTCGGGACTAAACTACGAGCAGTACTTC. Encoded protein: CASGRSGLNYEQYF.

This clone was seen just once. The chain has TRBV11-2 and TRBJ1-2; a weak D match, TRBD1 (6 bases). This CDR3 contains 16 residues. The V end was cut by 6 bases, the J end by 11 bases, with 28 bases between. Per germline, CDR1 SGHAT and CDR2 FQNNGV. DNA for the CDR3: TGTGCCAGCAGTCGTTCCCCGACAGGACCTATCAGGAATTACACCTTC. Translated, it gives CASSRSPTGPIRNYTF.

This clone was counted between two and nine times. The junction does not match germline at one end; this may be a read error. J is TRBJ2-7 and V is TRBV4-1; 12 bases fit TRBD2. CDR1 MGHRA and CDR2 YSYEKL come from the germline V gene. The CDR3 runs 14 residues. The CDR3 nucleotides are TGTGCCAGCAGTCTAGCGGGAGGGCGCGACGAGCAGTACTTC. Protein product: CASSLAGGRDEQYF.

Turning to this clone: One junction end does not reproduce the germline sequence, and a read error may be involved. The CDR3 DNA reads as TGTTCCAGCAGCTTAGTCCCCTCCACTGAAGCTTTCTTT. Translated: CSSSLVPSTEAFF. The chain uses TRBV7-9 and TRBJ1-1; D is ambiguous. Germline values: CDR1 SEHNR, CDR2 FQNEAQ (reference sequence). The CDR3 contains 13 residues.

The chain uses TRBV27 and TRBJ2-5; D might be TRBD1 (5 bases). The CDR3 is 11 residues long. CDR1 and CDR2 (germline): MNHEY, SMNVEV (reference sequence). V gave up 3 bases and J gave up 13 bases, with 12 bases separating them. The CDR3 coding sequence is TGTGCCAGCAGTTTCCAGGGTATTTGGTACTTC. This translates into CASSFQGIWYF.

In its sample, this clone was seen a few times. This chain links TRBV6-4 with TRBJ2-1; 9 bases map to TRBD2. The CDR3 is 15 amino acids. J gave up 8 bases and V 3 bases, and 8 bases lay outside the gene matches. Germline values: CDR1 MRHNA, CDR2 SNTAGT. The CDR3 sequence is CASSEGGGEEDEQFF. The CDR3 DNA reads TGTGCCAGCAGTGAAGGCGGGGGGGAGGAGGATGAGCAGTTCTTC.

The chain has TRBV5-5 and TRBJ1-2, with 7 bases identical to TRBD1. There are 14 residues in the CDR3. The J segment lost 4 bases and the V segment lost 0 bases, leaving 3 bases of the junction unmatched. CDR1 and CDR2 (germline): SGHKS, YYEKEE (reference sequence). The CDR3 bases are TGTGCCAGCAGCTTGGGACAGGGCACCTATGGCTACACCTTC. Translating gives CASSLGQGTYGYTF. Drawing the rest from reference TRBV5-5 and TRBJ1-2, the complete variable domain is DAGVTQSPTHLIKTRGQQVTLRCSPISGHKSVSWYQQVLGQGPQFIFQYYEKEERGRGNFPDRFSARQFPNYSSELNVNALLLGDSALYLCASSLGQGTYGYTFGSGTRLTVV.

The rearrangement joins TRBV12-5 to TRBJ2-7; D unresolved. V dropped 1 base and J dropped 0 bases, with 4 bases sitting between them. The CDR3 spans 13 residues. CDR1 LGHNT and CDR2 FRNRAP come from the germline V gene. This chain's CDR3 is CASGLGGSYEQYF. CDR3 in DNA: TGTGCTAGTGGTTTGGGCGGCTCCTACGAGCAGTACTTC.

The chain carries TRBV28 and TRBJ1-3, with D possibly TRBD1 on 6 matching bases. CDR1 and CDR2 (germline): MDHEN, SYDVKM. The CDR3 length is 17 residues. Trimming took 7 bases from V and 2 from J, leaving 21 bases between them. The CDR3 loop is CASTTVRGGITGNTIYF. The CDR3 DNA sequence: TGTGCCAGCACCACTGTCCGAGGGGGTATTACTGGAAACACCATATATTTT.

This rearrangement joins TRBV27 to TRBJ1-1, with D unclear. The CDR3 has 13 amino acids. Germline lookup yields CDR1 MNHEY and CDR2 SMNVEV (reference sequence). V was clipped by 2 bases and J by 4 bases, with 8 bases between them. The CDR3 loop is CASSLRGITEAFF. The CDR3 nucleotides are TGTGCCAGCAGTTTACGAGGGATCACTGAAGCTTTCTTT.

This chain links TRBV6-5 with TRBJ2-1; no clear D gene. The germline gives CDR1 MNHEY, CDR2 SVGAGI. Trimming cost V 5 bases and J 8 bases, with 13 bases left between them. This CDR3 is 13 amino acids long. The CDR3 loop reads CASSPSPLDEQFF. The CDR3 DNA follows: TGTGCCAGCAGTCCTTCCCCCCTAGATGAGCAGTTCTTC.

V is TRBV20-1 and J is TRBJ2-3, with D possibly being TRBD1 (5 bases). This CDR3 contains 11 residues. Trimming took off 2 bases at V and 5 bases at J, with 5 bases between the two ends. Germline CDR1 DFQATT, CDR2 SNEGSKA (reference sequence). CDR3 residues: CSARRGDTQYF. DNA of the CDR3: TGCAGTGCTAGAAGGGGAGATACGCAGTATTTT.

This clone was seen a single time. V is TRBV7-3 and J is TRBJ2-2; possible D gene TRBD1, 6 bases. CDR1 SGHTA and CDR2 FQGTGA come from the germline V gene. The V and J ends lost 2 bases and 0 bases respectively, with 13 bases between them. The CDR3 has 17 amino acids. The CDR3 nucleotides are TGTGCCAGCAGCTTATTGCGAGGGACACCGAACACCGGGGAGCTGTTTTTT. Translating it yields CASSLLRGTPNTGELFF.

The chain combines TRBV7-9 with TRBJ2-1; 7 bases match TRBD2. Germline lookup yields CDR1 SEHNR and CDR2 FQNEAQ (reference sequence). Losses at the gene ends were 5 bases for V and 5 bases for J; bases not matched to a gene: 9. The CDR3 totals 15 residues. CDR3 residues: CASSRAGITHNEQFF. The CDR3 nucleotides read TGTGCCAGCAGCCGAGCGGGAATTACGCACAATGAGCAGTTCTTC.

This chain's CDR3 is CASFSKREGIYNEQFF. The CDR3 DNA follows: TGTGCCAGTTTTTCCAAGCGGGAGGGGATCTACAATGAGCAGTTCTTC. The genes are TRBV28 and TRBJ2-1; 10 positions agree with TRBD2. CDR1 is MDHEN and CDR2 is SYDVKM in the germline V gene. The CDR3 is 16 residues long. The V segment lost 9 bases and the J segment 3 bases; nucleotides outside the gene matches: 11.

This rearrangement joins TRBV19 to TRBJ2-1; TRBD1 matches at 9 bases. Germline V lookup: CDR1 LNHDA, CDR2 SQIVND (reference sequence). The CDR3 loop spans 16 amino acids. Trimming cost V 5 bases and J 0 bases; bases outside gene matches: 5. Here the CDR3 reads CASSSRTGDSYNEQFF. The CDR3 DNA sequence: TGTGCCAGTAGTTCCCGGACAGGGGACTCCTACAATGAGCAGTTCTTC.

The chain recombines TRBV5-1 with TRBJ2-2; TRBD2 might be the D (6 bases). CDR1 is SGHRS, CDR2 YFSETQ, per germline. V shed 2 bases and J shed 0 bases, with 11 bases lying between them. The CDR3 contains 16 residues. In DNA, the CDR3 is TGCGCCAGCAGCTTCGCCGGGACTGCGAACACCGGGGAGCTGTTTTTT. Its translation is CASSFAGTANTGELFF.

The chain has TRBV5-1 and TRBJ2-1; weak D call: TRBD2 (5 bases). The CDR3 contains 16 residues. Germline CDR1 is SGHRS and CDR2 is YFSETQ. V lost 3 bases to trimming and J lost 0 bases, with 13 bases between them. The CDR3: CASSSGLLSSYNEQFF. The CDR3 nucleotides are TGCGCCAGCAGCTCCGGACTGCTTAGCTCCTACAATGAGCAGTTCTTC. The full variable domain, with the rest looked up from reference TRBV5-1 and TRBJ2-1, is KAGVTQTPRYLIKTRGQQVTLSCSPISGHRSVSWYQQTPGQGLQFLFEYFSETQRNKGNFPGRFSGRQFSNSRSEMNVSTLELGDSALYLCASSSGLLSSYNEQFFGPGTRLTVL.

The gene calls are TRBV7-2 and TRBJ2-5, with TRBD1 identical over 9 bases. Germline CDR1 SGHTA, CDR2 FQGNSA. The CDR3 consists of 16 residues. The V gene end was trimmed by 4 bases and the J gene end by 6 bases; junction bases not matched to a gene: 12. This chain's CDR3 is CASSYRSRTGEKTQYF. The CDR3 bases are TGTGCCAGCAGCTACCGATCCAGGACAGGGGAGAAGACCCAGTACTTC.

The V gene is TRBV6-5, the J gene TRBJ2-7, with 7 bases identical to TRBD2. This CDR3 has 13 amino acids. V lost 8 bases and J lost 6; bases outside the gene matches: 10. The germline V gene has CDR1 MNHEY and CDR2 SVGAGI. CDR3 sequence reads: CASRPSGTGEQYF. For the CDR3, the DNA is TGTGCCAGCCGGCCCAGCGGGACTGGCGAGCAGTACTTC.

This chain joins TRBV27 and TRBJ1-5, with D possibly being TRBD1 (6 bases). This CDR3 is built from 15 residues. CDR1 MNHEY and CDR2 SMNVEV come from the germline V gene (reference sequence). The ends were cut back, 5 bases at V and 0 bases at J, with 11 bases in the middle. For the CDR3, the DNA is TGTGCCAGCAGTGTACAGGGAAATAGCAATCAGCCCCAGCATTTT. Translation: CASSVQGNSNQPQHF.

The rearrangement links TRBV7-2 to TRBJ2-7, with 14 bases that match TRBD2. Trimming cost V 5 bases and J 7 bases; bases outside gene matches: 7. The CDR3 loop spans 15 amino acids. Germline V gives CDR1 SGHTA, CDR2 FQGNSA. The CDR3 bases are TGTGCCAGCAGCGAGGGACTAGCGGGAGTTGTTGAGCAGTACTTC. Amino acids: CASSEGLAGVVEQYF.

The chain links TRBV5-3 to TRBJ1-5; no firm D call. TRBV5-3 is sorted into the ORF group, with uncertain function. The CDR3 is 15 residues long. The V end lost 1 base, the J end lost 3 bases, and 11 bases lay between the germline ends. CDR3 region: CARSLMGSHNQPQHF. The DNA for the CDR3 is TGTGCCAGAAGCTTGATGGGCAGCCACAATCAGCCCCAGCATTTT.